The 25 T cell receptor beta chains below were found in one sample sequenced in a study of cytomegalovirus exposure and HLA in healthy donors. Researchers ran the PCR with 60 Vbeta and 13 Jbeta primers. Measured with immunoSEQ multiplex PCR; TCRdb has only the in-frame clones, and not every one. The sample shows over 150,000 clones, approximately 80% of them seen only once. The sequencing sample was made of PBMCs. These receptors all come from a woman in her twenties or thirties in good health and CMV-seronegative.

V usage is TRBV18 and J usage is TRBJ1-5; D possibly corresponds to TRBD1 (5 bases). V lost 3 bases, J lost 5 bases, and 14 bases lay in between. CDR3 size: 15 residues. The germline V gene has CDR1 KGHSH and CDR2 LQKENI. CDR3 sequence reads: CASSPSQGGDQPQHF. Here the CDR3 DNA reads TGTGCCAGCTCACCTTCGCAGGGTGGAGATCAGCCCCAGCATTTT.

The chain combines TRBV7-9 with TRBJ2-6; 7 bases map to TRBD1. From germline, CDR1 is SEHNR and CDR2 FQNEAQ (reference sequence). Unmatched junction bases numbered 10, after V lost 5 bases and J lost 0 bases. The CDR3 consists of 18 residues. The CDR3 bases are TGTGCCAGCAGCGACCGGGACAGCCGCTACTCTGGGGCCAACGTCCTGACTTTC. Translating it yields CASSDRDSRYSGANVLTF.

This chain uses TRBV18 with TRBJ2-2; 7 bases agree with TRBD1. V was clipped by 5 bases and J by 6 bases; unmatched bases: 3. From germline, CDR1 is KGHSH and CDR2 LQKENI. CDR3 size: 13 residues. DNA for the CDR3: TGTGCCAGCTCAATGACAGGGTCCGGGGAGCTGTTTTTT. Amino acids: CASSMTGSGELFF.

The genes are TRBV29-1 and TRBJ2-4; D remains unclear. Germline CDR1 and CDR2: SQVTM and ANQGSEA. The CDR3 loop spans 13 amino acids. The V and J ends lost 7 bases and 7 bases respectively, with 17 bases between them. CDR3: CSAERPMENIQYF. The CDR3 region has the DNA TGCAGCGCAGAACGGCCAATGGAGAACATTCAGTACTTC.

The J gene is TRBJ1-2, the V gene TRBV7-2; no reliable D call. The CDR3 extends over 14 amino acids. Germline-derived CDR1 and CDR2 are SGHTA and FQGNSA. V was clipped by 6 bases and J by 4 bases, with 15 bases between them. CDR3 coding DNA: TGTGCCAGCAGTTTAAGAACAGAAAGCTATGGCTACACCTTC. Protein: CASSLRTESYGYTF.

V is TRBV7-3 and J is TRBJ2-1, with D perhaps TRBD1 (6 bases). CDR3 length: 12 residues. CDR1 is SGHTA and CDR2 is FQGTGA in the germline V gene. Deletions cut 5 bases from V and 9 bases from J, with 11 bases between. CDR3 sequence reads: CASSPTGSEQFF. For the CDR3, the DNA is TGTGCCAGCAGCCCTACAGGGAGTGAGCAGTTCTTC.

The rearrangement links TRBV9 to TRBJ2-2; 9 nucleotides match TRBD2. CDR3 size: 15 residues. Germline V gene sequence: CDR1 SGDLS, CDR2 YYNGEE. The V gene end was trimmed by 4 bases and the J gene end by 5 bases; junction bases not matched to a gene: 6. CDR3 in amino acids: CASSLAGEATGELFF. The CDR3 nucleotides are TGTGCCAGCAGCTTAGCGGGAGAGGCAACCGGGGAGCTGTTTTTT.

The rearrangement joins TRBV7-5 to TRBJ2-3; TRBD2, the table's D call, was not compared with the DNA. TRBV7-5 is an annotated pseudogene. The CDR3 extends over 16 amino acids. The CDR3: CARSLPRAAGTDTQYF. The DNA for the CDR3 is TGTGCCAGAAGCTTACCCCGCGCGGCCGGGACAGATACGCAGTATTTT.

The chain has TRBV28 and TRBJ1-6, with D possibly being TRBD1 (6 bases). V was trimmed by 2 bases and J by 7 bases, leaving 9 bases between them. Germline V gives CDR1 MDHEN, CDR2 SYDVKM. The CDR3 runs 14 residues. This CDR3 reads CASSLPQGNSPLHF. In nucleotides, the CDR3 is TGTGCCAGCAGTTTACCACAGGGAAATTCACCCCTCCACTTT. The full variable domain, in which reference TRBV28 and TRBJ1-6 provide the parts outside the CDR3, is DVKVTQSSRYLVKRTGEKVFLECVQDMDHENMFWYRQDPGLGLRLIYFSYDVKMKEKGDIPEGYSVSREKKERFSLILESASTNQTSMYLCASSLPQGNSPLHFGNGTRLTVT.

This chain joins TRBV6-1 and TRBJ2-3; TRBD2 agrees at 8 bases. Germline CDR1 is MNHNS and CDR2 is SASEGT. Losses at the gene ends were 0 bases for V and 6 bases for J; bases not matched to a gene: 8. The CDR3 totals 16 residues. CDR3 residues: CASSEAREGGWDTQYF. CDR3 DNA sequence: TGTGCCAGCAGTGAAGCCCGGGAGGGGGGTTGGGATACGCAGTATTTT.

The chain links TRBV5-6 to TRBJ1-2, with 7 bases fitting TRBD1. The germline V gene encodes CDR1 SGHDT and CDR2 YYEEEE. The J segment lost 0 bases and the V segment lost 4 bases, leaving 15 bases of the junction unmatched. The CDR3 covers 18 residues. CDR3 sequence reads: CASSQQTGQPLANYGYTF. CDR3 DNA: TGTGCCAGCAGCCAACAAACGGGACAGCCATTAGCTAACTATGGCTACACCTTC.

The chain carries TRBV15 and TRBJ2-5; TRBD2 agrees at 7 bases. The J call could be wrong; TRBJ2-7 is a better fit for the DNA end. There are 15 residues in the CDR3. Germline V gene data show CDR1 as LNHNV and CDR2 as YYDKDF (reference sequence). The CDR3 DNA reads as TGTGCCACCAGCAGAGATCCGGGGGGACTGGACGAGCAGTACTTC. It is translated as CATSRDPGGLDEQYF.

The V call is TRBV5-1, the J call TRBJ1-6, with D uncertain. Germline V gene sequence: CDR1 SGHRS, CDR2 YFSETQ. Trimming pared 0 bases from V and 9 bases from J, leaving 13 bases between. There are 15 residues in the CDR3. The CDR3 nucleotides read TGCGCCAGCAGCTTGGACAGTGTCCCGTCTTCACCCCTCCACTTT. This codes for CASSLDSVPSSPLHF.

Of note for this clone: A read error may produce the germline difference seen at one junction end. The chain uses TRBV7-9 and TRBJ2-5, with TRBD2 as a possible D gene (5 bases). This CDR3 comprises 18 residues. Germline CDR1 SEHNR, CDR2 FQNEAQ (reference sequence). CDR3 nucleotides: TGTTCCAGCAGCTTAGGACGGGGAGCGGTCGGCCGCCAAGAGACCCAGTACTTC. Amino acids: CSSSLGRGAVGRQETQYF.

This sequence joins TRBV27 and TRBJ2-7; 7 nucleotides agree with TRBD1. The germline V gene encodes CDR1 MNHEY and CDR2 SMNVEV (reference sequence). CDR3 length: 15 residues. Germline trimming cut 7 bases from V and 7 bases from J; bases unmatched to any gene: 16. The CDR3: CASTPGQTNPGEQYF. The CDR3 DNA is TGTGCCAGCACCCCGGGACAGACCAACCCGGGGGAGCAGTACTTC.

V usage is TRBV6-4 and J usage is TRBJ2-1, with D perhaps matching TRBD1 (6 bases). The CDR3 totals 13 residues. Trimming shortened V by 0 bases and J by 6 bases, and 6 bases separated the two germline ends. Germline loops: CDR1 MRHNA, CDR2 SNTAGT. The CDR3 loop is CASSDSDSNEQFF. CDR3 DNA: TGTGCCAGCAGTGACTCGGACAGCAATGAGCAGTTCTTC.

The chain joins TRBV18 to TRBJ2-3; 11 bases match TRBD2. This CDR3 spans 17 amino acids. CDR1 KGHSH and CDR2 LQKENI come from the germline V gene. The V and J ends lost 1 base and 9 bases, in that order; junction bases with no gene match: 12. The CDR3 loop is CASSPQPSGGPGGTQYF. The CDR3 DNA is TGTGCCAGCTCACCACAACCTAGCGGGGGGCCTGGGGGGACGCAGTATTTT.

This clone was picked up one time. This rearrangement joins TRBV2 to TRBJ1-2; possibly TRBD1 for D (6 bases). The germline CDR1 and CDR2 sequences are SNHLY and FYNNEI. V shed 7 bases and J shed 5 bases, with 20 bases lying between them. CDR3 size: 15 residues. For the CDR3, the DNA is TGTGCCAGCACCCTGGGGGCAGGGCCAGGATATGGCTACACCTTC. Its protein product is CASTLGAGPGYGYTF.

This clone was counted between two and nine times. J is TRBJ2-7 and V is TRBV9; 7 positions agree with TRBD1. V shed 0 bases, J shed 2 bases, and the junction held 5 bases outside the gene matches. The germline V gene encodes CDR1 SGDLS and CDR2 YYNGEE. CDR3 length equals 15 residues. The CDR3 region is CASSVARDRTYEQYF. In DNA form, the CDR3 reads TGTGCCAGCAGCGTAGCCCGGGACAGAACCTACGAGCAGTACTTC. Full variable domain (missing parts from reference TRBV9 and TRBJ2-7): DSGVTQTPKHLITATGQRVTLRCSPRSGDLSVYWYQQSLDQGLQFLIQYYNGEERAKGNILERFSAQQFPDLHSELNLSSLELGDSALYFCASSVARDRTYEQYFGPGTRLTVT.

The chain joins TRBV11-1 to TRBJ2-2; TRBD1 matches at 11 bases. This CDR3 is built from 17 residues. The germline gives CDR1 SGHAT, CDR2 FQDESV (reference sequence). J lost 1 base, V lost 5 bases, and 6 bases had no gene match. The CDR3 coding sequence is TGTGCCAGCAGCGAAAGGGGGACAGGGGGGAACACCGGGGAGCTGTTTTTT. Protein sequence: CASSERGTGGNTGELFF.

The chain has TRBV10-2 and TRBJ2-1, with a weak D call TRBD2 (6 bases). V lost 2 bases and J 8 bases, leaving 16 bases between the germline ends. Germline assignment: CDR1 WSHSY and CDR2 SAAADI. The CDR3 extends over 15 amino acids. This chain's CDR3 is CASSEALNWGDEQFF. CDR3 DNA sequence: TGCGCCAGCAGTGAGGCCCTTAACTGGGGGGATGAGCAGTTCTTC.

The V call is TRBV19, the J call TRBJ1-3; D remains unclear. This CDR3 region has 16 residues. Germline V gene sequence: CDR1 LNHDA, CDR2 SQIVND (reference sequence). V lost 7 bases to trimming and J lost 0 bases, with 16 bases between them. For the CDR3, the DNA is TGTGCCAGTACCCTCACCGGGTCGTTCTCTGGAAACACCATATATTTT. It yields the protein CASTLTGSFSGNTIYF. Filled out from reference TRBV19 and TRBJ1-3, the complete variable domain reads DGGITQSPKYLFRKEGQNVTLSCEQNLNHDAMYWYRQDPGQGLRLIYYSQIVNDFQKGDIAEGYSVSREKKESFPLTVTSAQKNPTAFYLCASTLTGSFSGNTIYFGEGSWLTVV.

CDR3 in amino acids: CASSQDRKREPQETQYF. The CDR3 bases are TGCGCCAGCAGCCAAGATCGAAAGCGAGAACCCCAAGAGACCCAGTACTTC. This rearrangement joins TRBV4-3 to TRBJ2-5; D not certain. Per germline, CDR1 LGHNA and CDR2 YSLEER. V lost 0 bases, J lost 1 base, and 15 bases lay in between. CDR3 length: 17 residues.

This clone was counted once. This sequence joins TRBV7-9 and TRBJ1-2; D gene unclear. There are 14 residues in the CDR3. V lost 5 bases, J lost 6 bases, and 16 bases lay in between. Germline V gives CDR1 SEHNR, CDR2 FQNEAQ (reference sequence). The CDR3 reads CASSGAPYSDGYTF. The CDR3 region has the DNA TGTGCCAGCAGCGGAGCTCCATATTCGGATGGCTACACCTTC.

This chain links TRBV27 with TRBJ1-2; 8 bases align to TRBD1. The CDR3 totals 13 residues. V was clipped by 3 bases and J by 10 bases; unmatched bases: 7. The germline gives CDR1 MNHEY, CDR2 SMNVEV (reference sequence). The CDR3 loop reads CASSLAQGVFYTF. DNA for the CDR3: TGTGCCAGCAGTTTGGCACAGGGGGTCTTCTACACCTTC.